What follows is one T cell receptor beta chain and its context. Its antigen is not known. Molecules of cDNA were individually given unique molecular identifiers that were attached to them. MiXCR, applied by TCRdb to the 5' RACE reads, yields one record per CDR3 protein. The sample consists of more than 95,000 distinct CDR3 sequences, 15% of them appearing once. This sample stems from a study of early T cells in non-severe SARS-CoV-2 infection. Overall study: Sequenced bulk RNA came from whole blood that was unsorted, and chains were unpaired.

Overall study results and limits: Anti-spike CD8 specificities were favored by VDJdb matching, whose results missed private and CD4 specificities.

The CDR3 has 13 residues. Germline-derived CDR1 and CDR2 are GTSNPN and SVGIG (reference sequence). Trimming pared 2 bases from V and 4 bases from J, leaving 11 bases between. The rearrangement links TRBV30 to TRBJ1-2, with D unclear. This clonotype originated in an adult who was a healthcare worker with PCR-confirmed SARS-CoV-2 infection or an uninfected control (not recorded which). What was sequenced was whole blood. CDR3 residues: CAWSHLRGYGYTF. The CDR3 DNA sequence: TGTGCCTGGAGTCACCTTCGAGGCTATGGCTACACCTTC.